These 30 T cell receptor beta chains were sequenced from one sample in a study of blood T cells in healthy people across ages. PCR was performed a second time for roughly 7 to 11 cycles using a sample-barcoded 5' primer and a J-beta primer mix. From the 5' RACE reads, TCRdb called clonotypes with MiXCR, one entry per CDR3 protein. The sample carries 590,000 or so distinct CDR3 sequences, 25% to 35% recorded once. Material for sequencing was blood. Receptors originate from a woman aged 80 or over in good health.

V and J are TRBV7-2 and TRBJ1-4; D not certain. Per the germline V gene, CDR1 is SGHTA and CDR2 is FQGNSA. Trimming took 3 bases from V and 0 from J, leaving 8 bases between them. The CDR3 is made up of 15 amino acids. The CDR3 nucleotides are TGTGCCAGCAGCTTCGCGGGTACAACTAATGAAAAACTGTTTTTT. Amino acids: CASSFAGTTNEKLFF.

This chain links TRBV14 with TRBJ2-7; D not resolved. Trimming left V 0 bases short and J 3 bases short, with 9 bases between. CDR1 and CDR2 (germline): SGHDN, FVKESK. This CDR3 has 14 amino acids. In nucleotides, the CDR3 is TGTGCCAGCAGCCAAGACCATCAGTACTACGAGCAGTACTTC. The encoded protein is CASSQDHQYYEQYF.

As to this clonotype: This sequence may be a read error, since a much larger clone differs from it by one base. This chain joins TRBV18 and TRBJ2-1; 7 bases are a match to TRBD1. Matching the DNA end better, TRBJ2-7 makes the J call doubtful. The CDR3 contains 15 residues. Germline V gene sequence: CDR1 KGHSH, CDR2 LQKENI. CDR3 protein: CASSPTDRSYNEQYF. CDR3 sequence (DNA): TGTGCCAGCTCACCCACGGACAGGTCCTACAATGAGCAGTACTTC.

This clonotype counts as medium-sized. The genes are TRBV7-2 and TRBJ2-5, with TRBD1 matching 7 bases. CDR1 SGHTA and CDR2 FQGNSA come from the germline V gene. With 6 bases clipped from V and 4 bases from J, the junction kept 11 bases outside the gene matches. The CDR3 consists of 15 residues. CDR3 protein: CASSRSRGKAETQYF. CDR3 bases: TGTGCCAGCAGTCGCAGCAGGGGGAAGGCAGAGACCCAGTACTTC.

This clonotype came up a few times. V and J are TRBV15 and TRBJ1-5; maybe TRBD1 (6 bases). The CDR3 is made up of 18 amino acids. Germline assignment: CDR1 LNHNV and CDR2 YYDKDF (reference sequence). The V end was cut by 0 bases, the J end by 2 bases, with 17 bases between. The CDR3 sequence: CATSRDLRGGVRNQPQHF. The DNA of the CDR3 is TGTGCCACCAGCAGAGATCTCAGGGGAGGAGTTCGCAATCAGCCCCAGCATTTT.

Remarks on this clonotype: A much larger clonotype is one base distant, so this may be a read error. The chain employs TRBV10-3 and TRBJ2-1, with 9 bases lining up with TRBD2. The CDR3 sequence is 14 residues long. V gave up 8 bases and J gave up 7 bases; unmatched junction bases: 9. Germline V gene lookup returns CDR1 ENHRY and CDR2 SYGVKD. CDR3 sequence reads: CAIGGAGGRNEQFF. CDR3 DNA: TGTGCCATCGGCGGGGCGGGGGGGCGGAATGAGCAGTTCTTC.

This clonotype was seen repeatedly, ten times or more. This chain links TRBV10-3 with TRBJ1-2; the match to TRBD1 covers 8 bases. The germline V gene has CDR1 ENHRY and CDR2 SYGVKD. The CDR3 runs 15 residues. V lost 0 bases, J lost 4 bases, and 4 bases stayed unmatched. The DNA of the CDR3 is TGTGCCATCAGTGAGTCGGACAGGGAGGGCTATGGCTACACCTTC. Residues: CAISESDREGYGYTF.

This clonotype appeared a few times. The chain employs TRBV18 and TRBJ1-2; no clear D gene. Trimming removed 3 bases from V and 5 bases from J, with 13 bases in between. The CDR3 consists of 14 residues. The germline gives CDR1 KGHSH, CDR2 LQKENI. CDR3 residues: CASSPSGELYGYTF. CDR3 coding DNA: TGTGCCAGCTCACCCTCAGGAGAGCTTTATGGCTACACCTTC.

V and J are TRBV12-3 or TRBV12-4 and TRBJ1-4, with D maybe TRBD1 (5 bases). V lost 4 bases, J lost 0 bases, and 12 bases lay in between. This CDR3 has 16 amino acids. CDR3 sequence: CASSSLAGATNEKLFF. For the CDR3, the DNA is TGTGCCAGCAGTTCGTTGGCGGGGGCAACTAATGAAAAACTGTTTTTT.

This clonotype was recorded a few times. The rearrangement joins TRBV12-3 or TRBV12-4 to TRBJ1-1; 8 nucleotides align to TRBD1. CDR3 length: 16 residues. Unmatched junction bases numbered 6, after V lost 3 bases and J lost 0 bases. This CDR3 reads CASSFGTGWMNTEAFF. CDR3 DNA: TGTGCCAGCAGTTTCGGGACAGGCTGGATGAACACTGAAGCTTTCTTT.

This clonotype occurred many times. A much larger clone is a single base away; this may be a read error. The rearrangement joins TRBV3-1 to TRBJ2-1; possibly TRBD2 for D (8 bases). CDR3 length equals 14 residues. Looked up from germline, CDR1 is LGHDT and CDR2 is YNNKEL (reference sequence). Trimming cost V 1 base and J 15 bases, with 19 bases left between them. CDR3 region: CASSQAAGQRGRFF. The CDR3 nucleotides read TGTGCCAGCAGCCAAGCAGCGGGACAGCGGGGGCGGTTCTTC.

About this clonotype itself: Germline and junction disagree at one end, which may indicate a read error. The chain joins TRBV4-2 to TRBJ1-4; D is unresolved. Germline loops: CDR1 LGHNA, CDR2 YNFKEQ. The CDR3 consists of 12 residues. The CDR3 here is CASSHAPEKRFF. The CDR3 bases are TGTGCCAGCAGCCACGCCCCGGAAAAACGGTTTTTT.

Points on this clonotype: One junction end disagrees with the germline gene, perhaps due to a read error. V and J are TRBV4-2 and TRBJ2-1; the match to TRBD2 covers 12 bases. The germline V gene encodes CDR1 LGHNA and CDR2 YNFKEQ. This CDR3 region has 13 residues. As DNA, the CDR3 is TGTGCCAGCAGCCCTAGGACTAGCGGGGCGCCCGTCTTC. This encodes CASSPRTSGAPVF.

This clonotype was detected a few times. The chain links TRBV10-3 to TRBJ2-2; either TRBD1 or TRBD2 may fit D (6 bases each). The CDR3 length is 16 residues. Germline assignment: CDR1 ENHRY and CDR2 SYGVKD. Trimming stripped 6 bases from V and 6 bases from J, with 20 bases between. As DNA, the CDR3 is TGTGCCATCAGGGGGGACAAATCTAGCGCGGCCGGGGAGCTGTTTTTT. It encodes CAIRGDKSSAAGELFF.

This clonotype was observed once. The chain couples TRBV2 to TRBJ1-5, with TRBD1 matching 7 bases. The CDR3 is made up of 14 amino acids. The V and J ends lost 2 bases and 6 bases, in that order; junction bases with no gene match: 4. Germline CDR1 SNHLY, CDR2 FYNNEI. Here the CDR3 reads CASSEQGGLQPQHF. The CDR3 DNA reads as TGTGCCAGCAGTGAACAGGGGGGGCTTCAGCCCCAGCATTTT. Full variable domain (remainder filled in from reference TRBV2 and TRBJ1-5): EPEVTQTPSHQVTQMGQEVILRCVPISNHLYFYWYRQILGQKVEFLVSFYNNEISEKSEIFDDQFSVERPDGSNFTLKIRSTKLEDSAMYFCASSEQGGLQPQHFGDGTRLSIL.

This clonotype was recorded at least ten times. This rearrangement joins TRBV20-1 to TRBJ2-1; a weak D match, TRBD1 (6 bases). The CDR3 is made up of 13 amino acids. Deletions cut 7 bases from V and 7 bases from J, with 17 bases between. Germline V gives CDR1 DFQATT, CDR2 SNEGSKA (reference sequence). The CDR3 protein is CSGSTGIVNEQFF. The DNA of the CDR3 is TGCAGTGGGTCAACAGGGATAGTGAATGAGCAGTTCTTC.

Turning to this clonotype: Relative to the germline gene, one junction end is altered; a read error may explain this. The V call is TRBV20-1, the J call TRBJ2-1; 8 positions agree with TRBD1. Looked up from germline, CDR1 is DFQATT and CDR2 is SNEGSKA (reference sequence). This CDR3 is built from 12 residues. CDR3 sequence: CCASKQGVEQFF. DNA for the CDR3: TGCTGTGCTAGTAAACAGGGGGTTGAGCAGTTCTTC.

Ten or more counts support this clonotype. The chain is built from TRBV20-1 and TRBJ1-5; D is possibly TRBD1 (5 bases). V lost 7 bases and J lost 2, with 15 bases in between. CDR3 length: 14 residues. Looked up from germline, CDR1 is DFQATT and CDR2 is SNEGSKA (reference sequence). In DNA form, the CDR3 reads TGCAGTGTCCGGGGGGATAGTGGCAATCAGCCCCAGCATTTT. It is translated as CSVRGDSGNQPQHF.

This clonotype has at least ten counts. In DNA form, the CDR3 reads TGTGCCAGCAGGCTCTGGGGGGACTCCTACGAGCAGTACTTC. Encoded protein: CASRLWGDSYEQYF. The chain links TRBV6-1 to TRBJ2-7, with D tentatively TRBD2 (6 bases). This CDR3 region has 14 residues. Germline CDR1 reads MNHNS; CDR2 reads SASEGT. The germline V and J ends were trimmed by 6 bases and 0 bases, with 12 bases remaining between them.

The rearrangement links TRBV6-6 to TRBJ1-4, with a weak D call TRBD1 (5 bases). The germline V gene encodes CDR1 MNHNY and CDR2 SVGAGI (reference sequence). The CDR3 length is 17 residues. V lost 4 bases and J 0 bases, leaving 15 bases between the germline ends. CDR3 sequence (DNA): TGTGCCAGCAGTTCGGGACGGAGACTAGCAACTAATGAAAAACTGTTTTTT. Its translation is CASSSGRRLATNEKLFF.

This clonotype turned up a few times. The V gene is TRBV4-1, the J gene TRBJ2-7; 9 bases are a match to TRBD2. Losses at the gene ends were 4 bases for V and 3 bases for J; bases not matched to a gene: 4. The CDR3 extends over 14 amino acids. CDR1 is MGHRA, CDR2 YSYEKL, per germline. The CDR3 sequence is CASSPGLANYEQYF. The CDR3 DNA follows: TGCGCCAGCAGCCCGGGACTAGCTAACTACGAGCAGTACTTC.

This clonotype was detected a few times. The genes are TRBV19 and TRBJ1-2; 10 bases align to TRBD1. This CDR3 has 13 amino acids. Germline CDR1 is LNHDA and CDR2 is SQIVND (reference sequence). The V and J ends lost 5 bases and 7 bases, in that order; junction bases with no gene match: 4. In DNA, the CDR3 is TGTGCCAGTAGTTCCGGGACAGGGGTTGGCTACACCTTC. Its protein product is CASSSGTGVGYTF.

CDR3 loop: CAISAPSLNEQFF. In DNA, the CDR3 is TGTGCCATCAGTGCTCCGTCACTCAATGAGCAGTTCTTC. The rearrangement links TRBV10-3 to TRBJ2-1, with D uncertain. With 4 bases removed from V and 6 bases from J, the gap between germline ends came to 10 bases. CDR1 and CDR2 from the germline V gene are ENHRY and SYGVKD. The CDR3 contains 13 residues.

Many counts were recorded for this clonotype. The DNA for the CDR3 is TGCGCCAGCAGCCAATCAAGGTCGGGAGATACGCAGTATTTT. Translation gives CASSQSRSGDTQYF. The V and J genes are TRBV5-1 and TRBJ2-3; D gene unclear. The CDR3 runs 14 residues. Deletions cut 4 bases from V and 5 bases from J, with 14 bases between. Per germline, CDR1 SGHRS and CDR2 YFSETQ.

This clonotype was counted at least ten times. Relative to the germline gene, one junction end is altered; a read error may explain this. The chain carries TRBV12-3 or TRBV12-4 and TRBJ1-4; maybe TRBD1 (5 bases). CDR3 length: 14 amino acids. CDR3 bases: TGTGCCAGCAGCTTAGGGGTGCCTAATGAAAAACTGTTTTTT. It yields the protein CASSLGVPNEKLFF.

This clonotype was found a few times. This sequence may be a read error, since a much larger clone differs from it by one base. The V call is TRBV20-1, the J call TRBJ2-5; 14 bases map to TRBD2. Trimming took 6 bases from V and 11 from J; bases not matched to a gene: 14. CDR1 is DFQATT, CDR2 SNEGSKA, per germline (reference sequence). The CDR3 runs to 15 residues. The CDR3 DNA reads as TGCAGTGCCCACCCCGGGACTAGCGGGGGAAATGAGCAGTACTTC. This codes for CSAHPGTSGGNEQYF.

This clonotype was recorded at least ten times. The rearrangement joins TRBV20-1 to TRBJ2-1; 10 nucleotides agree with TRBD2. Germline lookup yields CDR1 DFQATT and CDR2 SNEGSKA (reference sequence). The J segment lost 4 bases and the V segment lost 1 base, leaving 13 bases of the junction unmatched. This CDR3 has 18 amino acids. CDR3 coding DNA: TGCAGTGCTAGAGTGGTTAGCGGGGGGAGCCCAGGTTACAATGAGCAGTTCTTC. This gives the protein CSARVVSGGSPGYNEQFF.

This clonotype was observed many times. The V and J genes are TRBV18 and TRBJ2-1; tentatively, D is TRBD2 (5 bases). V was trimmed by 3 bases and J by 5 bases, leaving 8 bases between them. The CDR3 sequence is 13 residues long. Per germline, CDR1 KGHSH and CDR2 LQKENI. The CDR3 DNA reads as TGTGCCAGCTCACCGGGAGCTAACAATGAGCAGTTCTTC. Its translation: CASSPGANNEQFF.

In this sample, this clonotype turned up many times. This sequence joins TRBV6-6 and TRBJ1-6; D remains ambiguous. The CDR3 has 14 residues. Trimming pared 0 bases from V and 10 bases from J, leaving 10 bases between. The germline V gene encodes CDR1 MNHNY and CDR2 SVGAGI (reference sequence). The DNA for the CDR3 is TGTGCCAGCAGTTACTCGAGCGGCAGCTCACCCCTCCACTTT. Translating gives CASSYSSGSSPLHF.

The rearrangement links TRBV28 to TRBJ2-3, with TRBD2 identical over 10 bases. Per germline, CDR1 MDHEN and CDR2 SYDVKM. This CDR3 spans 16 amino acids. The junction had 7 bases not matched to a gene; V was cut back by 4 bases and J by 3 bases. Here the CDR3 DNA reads TGTGCCAGCAGTTCGCCTAGCGGGGGCCAAACAGATACGCAGTATTTT. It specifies CASSSPSGGQTDTQYF.